The following is a T cell receptor (beta chain) sequence with its context. This specimen comes from a study of shared clonotypes between healthy human individuals. Study in general: Per-donor plates numbered three CD4 naive, three CD4 memory, two CD8 naive and one CD8 memory.

Assay: immunoSEQ multiplex PCR; the TCRdb copy retains only in-frame clones and omits some. Altogether a few million clones are present, roughly 93% being singletons, with the ten largest covering roughly 0.36%. Trimming left V 3 bases short and J 11 bases short, with 22 bases between. There are 15 residues in the CDR3. Germline V CDR1 and CDR2: KGHSH, LQKENI. This chain joins TRBV18 and TRBJ1-1, with a possible D match to TRBD1 (5 bases). The TCR comes from a man younger than 35 in good health. Some clones in this sample may be carry-over from other donors' samples. Sequencing was performed on naive CD4+ T cells from PBMCs. Subset described: CD45RA+ positively selected. In DNA, the CDR3 is TGTGCCAGCTCACCGTCCGGGACCCCCGAGGTGGAGGCTTTCTTT. It codes for CASSPSGTPEVEAFF.